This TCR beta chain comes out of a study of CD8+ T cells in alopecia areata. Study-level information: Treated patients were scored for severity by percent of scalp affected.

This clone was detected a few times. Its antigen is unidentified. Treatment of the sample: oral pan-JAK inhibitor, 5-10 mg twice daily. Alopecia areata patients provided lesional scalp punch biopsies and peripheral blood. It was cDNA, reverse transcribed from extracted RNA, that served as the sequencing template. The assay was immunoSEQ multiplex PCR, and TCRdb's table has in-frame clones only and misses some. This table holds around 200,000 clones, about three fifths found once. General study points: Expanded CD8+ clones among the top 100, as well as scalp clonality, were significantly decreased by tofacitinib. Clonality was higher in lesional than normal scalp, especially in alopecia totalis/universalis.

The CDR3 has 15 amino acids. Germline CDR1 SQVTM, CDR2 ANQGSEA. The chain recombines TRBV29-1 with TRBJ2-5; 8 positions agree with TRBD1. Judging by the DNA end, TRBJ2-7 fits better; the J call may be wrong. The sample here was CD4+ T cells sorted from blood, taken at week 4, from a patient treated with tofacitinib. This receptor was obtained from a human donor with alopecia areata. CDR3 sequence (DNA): TGCAGCGTTGAGGCTGGACAGGGATTTCTTCGCGAGCAGTACTTC. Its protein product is CSVEAGQGFLREQYF.